A selection of T cell receptor beta chains follows, all from one sample in a study of blood T cell repertoires in COVID-19. Repertoires were generated with immunoSEQ multiplex PCR, while TCRdb's copy carries only in-frame clones and drops some. The sample lists around 300,000 clones; nearly 90% were seen once. The source material was PBMCs or T cells enriched from blood (not recorded which). Receptor source: a woman aged 25 to 39 who had recovered from COVID-19. Each CDR3 is given with its conserved first and last residue. D genes are given only for firm matches. Clone sizes are given selectively: once, few, many, or a class where the clone is expanded.

clone_size: NA; j_call: TRBJ1-5; v_call: TRBV5-6; d_call: TRBD1; cdr3_nt: TGTGCCAGCAGCATCGGACTTGGACAGGGGGGTCAGCCCCAGCATTTT; cdr3_aa: CASSIGLGQGGQPQHF
clone_size: NA; j_call: TRBJ2-2; v_call: TRBV5-1; d_call: TRBD2; cdr3_nt: TGCGCCAGCAGCTTGGACGGGAGGGCGGTGGCCGGGGAGCTGTTTTTT; cdr3_aa: CASSLDGRAVAGELFF
clone_size: once; j_call: TRBJ2-7; v_call: TRBV7-2; d_call: NA; cdr3_nt: TGTGCCAGCAGCTTAAGAATAGATTCCTACGAGCAGTACTTC; cdr3_aa: CASSLRIDSYEQYF
clone_size: NA; j_call: TRBJ1-1; v_call: TRBV28; d_call: NA; cdr3_nt: TGTGCCAGCACCTACAGGGATTTGAACACTGAAGCTTTCTTT; cdr3_aa: CASTYRDLNTEAFF
clone_size: NA; j_call: TRBJ1-5; v_call: TRBV6-8; d_call: NA; cdr3_nt: TGTGCCAGCAGTCAACTTAGGTCATCTGGGCAGAGTATGAGCAATCAGCCCCAGCATTTT; cdr3_aa: CASSQLRSSGQSMSNQPQHF
clone_size: NA; j_call: TRBJ1-5; v_call: TRBV7-8; d_call: NA; cdr3_nt: TGTGCCAGCAGCTTGCTAAGAAGCAATCAGCCCCAGCATTTT; cdr3_aa: CASSLLRSNQPQHF
clone_size: NA; j_call: TRBJ1-4; v_call: TRBV7-9; d_call: NA; cdr3_nt: TGTGCCAGCAGCTTAGTTCAGGGGATGGGTGAAAAACTGTTTTTT; cdr3_aa: CASSLVQGMGEKLFF
clone_size: NA; j_call: TRBJ2-7; v_call: TRBV27; d_call: NA; cdr3_nt: TGTGCCAGCAACGCCCGGGACTCCTACGAGCAGTACTTC; cdr3_aa: CASNARDSYEQYF
clone_size: NA; j_call: TRBJ2-5; v_call: TRBV3-1/TRBV3-2; d_call: TRBD2; cdr3_nt: TGTGCCAGCAGCTCACGGACTAGCGGGAGGAGGGAGACCCAGTACTTC; cdr3_aa: CASSSRTSGRRETQYF
clone_size: NA; j_call: TRBJ2-1; v_call: TRBV19; d_call: TRBD1; cdr3_nt: TGTGCCAGTAGTATGCAGGGACAGACCTCCTCAGGGAATGAGCAGTTCTTC; cdr3_aa: CASSMQGQTSSGNEQFF
clone_size: NA; j_call: TRBJ2-3; v_call: TRBV6-6; d_call: NA; cdr3_nt: TGTGCCAGCAGCCCGGGGGGCGGGACTAGCACAGATACGCAGTATTTT; cdr3_aa: CASSPGGGTSTDTQYF
clone_size: NA; j_call: TRBJ1-2; v_call: TRBV5-8; d_call: NA; cdr3_nt: TGTGCCAGCAGCTTGGTTCCGGACAATTGGGGCTTCTATGGCTACACCTTC; cdr3_aa: CASSLVPDNWGFYGYTF
clone_size: NA; j_call: TRBJ2-1; v_call: TRBV27; d_call: TRBD2; cdr3_nt: TGTGCCAGCAGTTCCTGGACTAGCGGGAGGGCGAGAAATGAGCAGTTCTTC; cdr3_aa: CASSSWTSGRARNEQFF
clone_size: NA; j_call: TRBJ1-5; v_call: TRBV7-2; d_call: TRBD1; cdr3_nt: TGTGCCAGCAGCGGGATAATCGGGACAGGGGGGAATCAGCCCCAGCATTTT; cdr3_aa: CASSGIIGTGGNQPQHF
clone_size: NA; j_call: TRBJ1-5; v_call: TRBV28; d_call: TRBD1; cdr3_nt: TGTGCCAGCAGGGATACAGGGGGAGGTCAGCCCCAGCATTTT; cdr3_aa: CASRDTGGGQPQHF
clone_size: NA; j_call: TRBJ1-6; v_call: TRBV10-3; d_call: TRBD1; cdr3_nt: TGTGCCATCAGTGACGAGGGCAGGGGGTATTCACCCCTCCACTTT; cdr3_aa: CAISDEGRGYSPLHF
clone_size: NA; j_call: TRBJ2-6; v_call: TRBV19; d_call: NA; cdr3_nt: TGTGCCAGTAGTATCTTACGGGTCCAGGGGTCTGGGGCCAACGTCCTGACTTTC; cdr3_aa: CASSILRVQGSGANVLTF
clone_size: NA; j_call: TRBJ1-5; v_call: TRBV6-5; d_call: NA; cdr3_nt: TGTGCCAGCAGCTCGGGAGGGCAGGGCGGTCAGCCCCAGCATTTT; cdr3_aa: CASSSGGQGGQPQHF
clone_size: NA; j_call: TRBJ2-7; v_call: TRBV7-9; d_call: NA; cdr3_nt: TGTGCCAGCAGCTTAGGCGGCTGGGACGAGCAGTACTTC; cdr3_aa: CASSLGGWDEQYF
clone_size: NA; j_call: TRBJ2-7; v_call: TRBV28; d_call: TRBD2; cdr3_nt: TGTGCCAGCAGTATGACTAGCGGGGCCTCCTACGAGCAGTACTTC; cdr3_aa: CASSMTSGASYEQYF
clone_size: once; j_call: TRBJ2-5; v_call: TRBV19; d_call: NA; cdr3_nt: TGTGCCAGTAGTGTGAGGGAACCAGAGACCCAGTACTTC; cdr3_aa: CASSVREPETQYF
clone_size: few; j_call: TRBJ2-2; v_call: TRBV4-2; d_call: TRBD2; cdr3_nt: TGTGCCAGCAGCCAAGTAGGTCTAGCGGGAAAGGACGGGGAGCTGTTTTTT; cdr3_aa: CASSQVGLAGKDGELFF
clone_size: NA; j_call: TRBJ1-4; v_call: TRBV7-6; d_call: TRBD1; cdr3_nt: TGTGCCAGCAGCCCCGGGACAGGGCTAGCAACTAATGAAAAACTGTTTTTT; cdr3_aa: CASSPGTGLATNEKLFF
clone_size: NA; j_call: TRBJ2-1; v_call: TRBV6-5; d_call: NA; cdr3_nt: TGTGCCAGCAGTTACGGTCAGGGAACGAATGAGCAGTTCTTC; cdr3_aa: CASSYGQGTNEQFF
clone_size: NA; j_call: TRBJ2-3; v_call: TRBV7-6; d_call: NA; cdr3_nt: TGTGCCAGCAGCTTATTGGTTGCAGGGTCCGATACGCAGTATTTT; cdr3_aa: CASSLLVAGSDTQYF
clone_size: NA; j_call: TRBJ1-4; v_call: TRBV28; d_call: TRBD1; cdr3_nt: TGTGCCAGCCAAGACAGGGCCCTTAGGTGGGCTCCCCTTCGGGAAAAACTGTTTTTT; cdr3_aa: CASQDRALRWAPLREKLFF
clone_size: once; j_call: TRBJ1-2; v_call: TRBV19; d_call: TRBD1; cdr3_nt: TGTGCCAGTACTGACGCCGGGACAGATAACGGAGATGGCTACACCTTC; cdr3_aa: CASTDAGTDNGDGYTF
clone_size: once; j_call: TRBJ2-1; v_call: TRBV24-1; d_call: TRBD2; cdr3_nt: TGTGCCACCAGCGTCCCCACTGCTAGCGGGAGTGGTGAGCAGTTCTTC; cdr3_aa: CATSVPTASGSGEQFF
clone_size: NA; j_call: TRBJ1-5; v_call: TRBV5-1; d_call: TRBD1; cdr3_nt: TGCGCCAGCAGCCCGACAGGGATCGGCAATCAGCCCCAGCATTTT; cdr3_aa: CASSPTGIGNQPQHF
clone_size: NA; j_call: TRBJ2-1; v_call: TRBV5-4; d_call: TRBD2; cdr3_nt: TGTGCCAGCAGCTCCGAACCGGGACTAGCGGGACCGAGGGGGCAGTTCTTC; cdr3_aa: CASSSEPGLAGPRGQFF
clone_size: NA; j_call: TRBJ2-5; v_call: TRBV11-2; d_call: NA; cdr3_nt: TGTGCCAGCAGCCGAAGCGGCCAAGAGACCCAGTACTTC; cdr3_aa: CASSRSGQETQYF
clone_size: NA; j_call: TRBJ2-7; v_call: TRBV5-1; d_call: TRBD1; cdr3_nt: TGCGCCAGCAGCCGGGACAGGGGGCAAGGGCGGGCCACCTACGAGCAGTACTTC; cdr3_aa: CASSRDRGQGRATYEQYF
clone_size: NA; j_call: TRBJ1-5; v_call: TRBV6-5; d_call: NA; cdr3_nt: TGTGCCAGCCGGGGGGGCGCGGAGCAGGAGCCCCAGCATTTT; cdr3_aa: CASRGGAEQEPQHF
clone_size: NA; j_call: TRBJ1-5; v_call: TRBV2; d_call: NA; cdr3_nt: TGTGCCAGCAGTGAAGTAGAGGGATGGCAGCCCCAGCATTTT; cdr3_aa: CASSEVEGWQPQHF
clone_size: NA; j_call: TRBJ1-2; v_call: TRBV25-1; d_call: TRBD1; cdr3_nt: TGTGCCAGTGGGGACAGGGGGTATGCATATGGCTACACCTTC; cdr3_aa: CASGDRGYAYGYTF
clone_size: NA; j_call: TRBJ1-1; v_call: TRBV6-4; d_call: TRBD1; cdr3_nt: TGTGCCAGCAGCCCTTCCGGGACAGGGAGGATGAACACTGAAGCTTTCTTT; cdr3_aa: CASSPSGTGRMNTEAFF
clone_size: NA; j_call: TRBJ1-1; v_call: TRBV7-2; d_call: NA; cdr3_nt: TGTGCCAGCAGCTTAGGGCAATTGAACACTGAAGCTTTCTTT; cdr3_aa: CASSLGQLNTEAFF
clone_size: NA; j_call: TRBJ2-7; v_call: TRBV2; d_call: TRBD2; cdr3_nt: TGTGCCAGCAGTGAGGCGGGAGGGACGGGAGAGCAGTACTTC; cdr3_aa: CASSEAGGTGEQYF